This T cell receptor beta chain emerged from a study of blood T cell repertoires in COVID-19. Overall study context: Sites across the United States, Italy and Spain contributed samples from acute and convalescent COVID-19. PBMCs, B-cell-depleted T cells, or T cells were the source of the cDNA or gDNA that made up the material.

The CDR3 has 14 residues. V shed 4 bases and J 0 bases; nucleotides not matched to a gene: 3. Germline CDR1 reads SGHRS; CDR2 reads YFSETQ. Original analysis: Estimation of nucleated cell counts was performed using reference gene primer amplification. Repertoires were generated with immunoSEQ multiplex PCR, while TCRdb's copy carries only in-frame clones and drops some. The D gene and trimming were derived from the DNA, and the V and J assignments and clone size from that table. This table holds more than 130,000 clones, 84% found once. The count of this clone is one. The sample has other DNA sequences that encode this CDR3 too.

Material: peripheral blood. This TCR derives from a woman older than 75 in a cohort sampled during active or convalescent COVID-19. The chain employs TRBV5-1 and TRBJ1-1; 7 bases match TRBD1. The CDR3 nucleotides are TGCGCCAGCAGCACGGGACAGATGAACACTGAAGCTTTCTTT. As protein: CASSTGQMNTEAFF.